Reported below is one T cell receptor (beta chain). Clones were sequenced by immunoSEQ multiplex PCR, and TCRdb holds only the in-frame ones, with some missing. In the table there are tens of thousands of clones, less than 95% of which are singletons. This entry is derived from a study of technical replicates of blood from a handful of donors. Per germline, CDR1 SGHNT and CDR2 YENEEA. This CDR3 is built from 16 residues. J lost 2 bases, V lost 4 bases, and 3 bases had no gene match. V is TRBV11-3 and J is TRBJ2-2; 11 nucleotides line up with TRBD2. The TCR was taken from a human donor in good health. Source material: T cells isolated from PBMCs. For the CDR3, the DNA is TGTGCCAGCAGCTCTGGACTAGCGGGTAACACCGGGGAGCTGTTTTTT. Translated: CASSSGLAGNTGELFF.